Below, one T cell receptor beta chain is given with its context. This sample was taken from a study of blood T cell repertoires in COVID-19. This CDR3 is 17 amino acids long. V lost 0 bases to trimming and J lost 2 bases; unmatched junction nucleotides: 9. The germline V gene has CDR1 LGHNA and CDR2 YSLEER. Enrolled through a virtual design, the participants were between about 18 and 89 years of age and came from some 26 US areas. Participant-given clinical history determined each cohort assignment. Exposed participants encountered a COVID-19 case during the 2 weeks preceding study entry. Original processing methods: Amplification from reference gene primers served as the basis for estimated nucleated cell counts. The method was immunoSEQ multiplex PCR; TCRdb's version includes in-frame clones alone and lacks a portion of them. The V and J calls and the clone size are those of that table, but D and trimming were determined from the DNA. The data show 140,000 to 150,000 clones, around 84% seen once.

This TCR was sampled from a woman in her forties or fifties who had been exposed to COVID-19. The chain is built from TRBV4-3 and TRBJ2-5, with 7 bases matching TRBD1. Source material: PBMCs or T cells enriched from blood (not recorded which). The CDR3 spells CASSQELQGSQQETQYF. CDR3 DNA: TGCGCCAGCAGCCAAGAGTTACAGGGGAGTCAGCAAGAGACCCAGTACTTC.